Following are 14 T cell receptor beta chains from one sample sequenced in a study of cytomegalovirus exposure and HLA in healthy donors (dated by TCRdb to about 2017). The library was obtained by the immunoSEQ multiplex PCR assay. TCRdb holds this immuneACCESS table with in-frame rearrangements only. Some clones are missing; in checked studies, unresolved V genes explain under half, and the rest has no known cause. Present in this sample are approximately 64,000 clones, approximately 90% of which were seen just once. The ten largest account for 1.5% to 2% of the sample. Sequencing was performed on PBMCs. Receptors were obtained from a woman between 18 and 29 years old in good health and CMV-seronegative.

This clone was seen a single time. This chain connects TRBV7-8 to TRBJ1-1, with D unclear. The germline V and J ends were trimmed by 5 bases and 2 bases, with 6 bases remaining between them. CDR3 length: 12 residues. CDR1 is SGHVS, CDR2 FQNEAQ, per germline. CDR3 loop: CASSLINTEAFF. As DNA, the CDR3 is TGTGCCAGCAGCCTAATCAACACTGAAGCTTTCTTT.

The chain couples TRBV5-6 to TRBJ2-3, with D unresolved. V lost 1 base to trimming and J lost 5 bases, with 11 bases between them. This CDR3 comprises 14 residues. Germline lookup yields CDR1 SGHDT and CDR2 YYEEEE. The CDR3 sequence: CASSLPGSGDTQYF. DNA for the CDR3: TGTGCCAGCAGCTTGCCAGGCTCTGGAGATACGCAGTATTTT.

V and J are TRBV6-1 and TRBJ2-2; D perhaps matches TRBD1 (6 bases). CDR1 and CDR2 from the germline V gene are MNHNS and SASEGT. This CDR3 has 15 residues. Trimming removed 6 bases at V and 1 base at J, with 12 bases between. The CDR3: CASRAPGQNTGELFF. The CDR3 bases are TGTGCCAGCAGGGCCCCGGGACAGAACACCGGGGAGCTGTTTTTT.

The chain combines TRBV18 with TRBJ1-4; weak D call: TRBD1 (5 bases). Per the germline V gene, CDR1 is KGHSH and CDR2 is LQKENI. This CDR3 is built from 15 residues. V was pared by 6 bases and J by 3 bases, with 14 bases between. CDR3 sequence (DNA): TGTGCCAGCTCTCTACAGGAGACGGCTAATGAAAAACTGTTTTTT. It yields the protein CASSLQETANEKLFF.

V usage is TRBV19 and J usage is TRBJ1-2; possibly TRBD1 for D (5 bases). V was clipped by 9 bases and J by 0 bases, with 17 bases between them. Germline V gene sequence: CDR1 LNHDA, CDR2 SQIVND (reference sequence). The length of the CDR3 is 15 residues. The CDR3 DNA is TGTGCCAGCGAGACCCTGGGGCCTTCTAACTATGGCTACACCTTC. It yields the protein CASETLGPSNYGYTF.

This chain joins TRBV5-1 and TRBJ2-7; a possible D gene is TRBD1 (5 bases). The V gene's germline CDR1 is SGHRS and CDR2 YFSETQ. The CDR3 contains 15 residues. V was cut by 1 base and J by 6 bases, with 17 bases left in between. The CDR3 region has the DNA TGCGCCAGCAGCTTGCGTGGGCCCCCCCAGGGCGAGCAGTACTTC. Encoded protein: CASSLRGPPQGEQYF.

The rearrangement links TRBV27 to TRBJ2-7; D is possibly TRBD2 (5 bases). The V gene lost 3 bases and the J gene lost 6 bases, with 15 bases spanning the gap. Per the germline V gene, CDR1 is MNHEY and CDR2 is SMNVEV (reference sequence). The CDR3 sequence is 14 residues long. CDR3 sequence: CASSFLGGELEQYF. In DNA, the CDR3 is TGTGCCAGCAGTTTTCTGGGTGGGGAGCTCGAGCAGTACTTC.

The chain couples TRBV9 to TRBJ1-3; 9 nucleotides agree with TRBD1. V lost 2 bases and J lost 3; bases outside the gene matches: 12. The CDR3 extends over 18 amino acids. CDR1 is SGDLS and CDR2 is YYNGEE in the germline V gene. The CDR3 spells CASSVTLQGANYGNTIYF. The DNA for the CDR3 is TGTGCCAGCAGCGTGACCTTACAGGGGGCGAATTATGGAAACACCATATATTTT.

This chain connects TRBV5-6 to TRBJ2-2; TRBD1 is a possible D gene (6 bases). CDR3 size: 14 residues. Germline V gene sequence: CDR1 SGHDT, CDR2 YYEEEE. The V gene lost 1 base and the J gene lost 4 bases, with 8 bases spanning the gap. DNA of the CDR3: TGTGCCAGCAGCTTGACAGGGTTCACCGGGGAGCTGTTTTTT. It codes for CASSLTGFTGELFF.

The table lists this clone with a few counts. The gene calls are TRBV7-2 and TRBJ2-3; 9 nucleotides match TRBD2. The CDR3 loop spans 15 amino acids. V trimming: 4 bases; J trimming: 2 bases; junction bases outside the gene matches: 4. The germline V gene encodes CDR1 SGHTA and CDR2 FQGNSA. CDR3 nucleotide sequence: TGTGCCAGCAGCTCTAGCGGGAACCCCACAGATACGCAGTATTTT. Translation: CASSSSGNPTDTQYF. Full variable domain (missing parts from reference TRBV7-2 and TRBJ2-3): GAGVSQSPSNKVTEKGKDVELRCDPISGHTALYWYRQSLGQGLEFLIYFQGNSAPDKSGLPSDRFSAERTGGSVSTLTIQRTQQEDSAVYLCASSSSGNPTDTQYFGPGTRLTVL.

The chain combines TRBV15 with TRBJ2-3; 12 nucleotides align to TRBD2. The length of the CDR3 is 18 residues. The V gene's germline CDR1 is LNHNV and CDR2 YYDKDF (reference sequence). V lost 5 bases and J lost 2; bases outside the gene matches: 11. CDR3 DNA sequence: TGTGCCACCAGCGGGGGACTAGCGGGCAAACACAACACAGATACGCAGTATTTT. As protein: CATSGGLAGKHNTDTQYF. Full variable domain (remainder filled in from reference TRBV15 and TRBJ2-3): DAMVIQNPRYQVTQFGKPVTLSCSQTLNHNVMYWYQQKSSQAPKLLFHYYDKDFNNEADTPDNFQSRRPNTSFCFLDIRSPGLGDTAMYLCATSGGLAGKHNTDTQYFGPGTRLTVL.

The V and J genes are TRBV5-1 and TRBJ2-7; 13 bases are shared with TRBD2. V was clipped by 4 bases and J by 6 bases; unmatched bases: 7. The CDR3 length is 15 residues. Germline V gene sequence: CDR1 SGHRS, CDR2 YFSETQ. The CDR3 is CASSRELAGGLEQYF. Written as DNA, the CDR3 is TGCGCCAGCAGCCGAGAACTAGCGGGAGGGCTCGAGCAGTACTTC. Variable domain in full (rest from reference TRBV5-1 and TRBJ2-7): KAGVTQTPRYLIKTRGQQVTLSCSPISGHRSVSWYQQTPGQGLQFLFEYFSETQRNKGNFPGRFSGRQFSNSRSEMNVSTLELGDSALYLCASSRELAGGLEQYFGPGTRLTVT.

V usage is TRBV18 and J usage is TRBJ2-5; D not certain. Germline CDR1 reads KGHSH; CDR2 reads LQKENI. Trimming removed 2 bases from V and 6 bases from J, with 10 bases in between. This CDR3 spans 13 amino acids. This chain's CDR3 is CASSPSESQTQYF. CDR3 coding DNA: TGTGCCAGCTCACCATCCGAGAGCCAGACCCAGTACTTC.

The DNA of the CDR3 is TGTGCCAGCAGGCCGAGCTTACTAGCGGGGGACACAGATACGCAGTATTTT. It codes for CASRPSLLAGDTDTQYF. The chain is built from TRBV7-2 and TRBJ2-3, with TRBD2 matching over 11 bases. The germline gives CDR1 SGHTA, CDR2 FQGNSA. This CDR3 is 17 amino acids long. The V segment lost 6 bases and the J segment 2 bases; nucleotides outside the gene matches: 10.